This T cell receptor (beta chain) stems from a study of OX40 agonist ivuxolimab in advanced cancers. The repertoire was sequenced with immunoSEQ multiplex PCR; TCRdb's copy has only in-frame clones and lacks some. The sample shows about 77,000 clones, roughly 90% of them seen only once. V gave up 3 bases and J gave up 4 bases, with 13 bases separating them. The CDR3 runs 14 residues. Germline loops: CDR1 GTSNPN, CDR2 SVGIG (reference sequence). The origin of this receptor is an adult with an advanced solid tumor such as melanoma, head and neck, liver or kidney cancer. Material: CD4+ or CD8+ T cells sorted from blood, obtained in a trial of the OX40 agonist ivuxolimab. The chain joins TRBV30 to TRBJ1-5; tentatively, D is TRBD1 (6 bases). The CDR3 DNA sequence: TGTGCCTGGAGACTACAGGGAGGAAATCAGCCCCAGCATTTT. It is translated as CAWRLQGGNQPQHF.